This section outlines one T cell receptor beta chain sequence together with its context. The data are from a study of T cell changes during pregnancy in multiple sclerosis. The V end lost 5 bases, the J end lost 0 bases, and 13 bases lay between the germline ends. The CDR3 has 15 residues. Germline V lookup: CDR1 LNHDA, CDR2 SQIVND (reference sequence). Method: immunoSEQ multiplex PCR; TCRdb's copy keeps in-frame clones and lacks some. This sample has 30,000 to 40,000 clones, with 80% to 90% found just once. The receptor was isolated from a female donor with multiple sclerosis, enrolled in a pregnancy study. Sequenced here: CD8+ T cells from peripheral blood mononuclear cells, sampled before pregnancy. This chain joins TRBV19 and TRBJ1-2; D is undetermined. The CDR3 spells CASSVSGLSNYGYTF. The CDR3 DNA is TGTGCCAGTAGTGTTTCAGGACTATCTAACTATGGCTACACCTTC.